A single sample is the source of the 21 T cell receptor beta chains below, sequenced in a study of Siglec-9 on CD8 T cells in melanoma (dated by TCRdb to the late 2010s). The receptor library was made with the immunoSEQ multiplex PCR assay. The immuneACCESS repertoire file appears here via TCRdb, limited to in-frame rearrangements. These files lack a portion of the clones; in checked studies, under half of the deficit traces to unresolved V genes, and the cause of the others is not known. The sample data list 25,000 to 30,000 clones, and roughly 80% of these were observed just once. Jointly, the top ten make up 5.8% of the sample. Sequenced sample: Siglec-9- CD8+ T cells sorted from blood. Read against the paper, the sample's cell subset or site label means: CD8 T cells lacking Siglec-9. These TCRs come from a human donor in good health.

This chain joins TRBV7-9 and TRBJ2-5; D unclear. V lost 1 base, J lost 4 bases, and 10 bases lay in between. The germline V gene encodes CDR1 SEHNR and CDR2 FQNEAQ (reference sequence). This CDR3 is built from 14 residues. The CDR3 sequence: CASSLVRYRETQYF. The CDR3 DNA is TGTGCCAGCAGCTTAGTGCGTTACAGAGAGACCCAGTACTTC.

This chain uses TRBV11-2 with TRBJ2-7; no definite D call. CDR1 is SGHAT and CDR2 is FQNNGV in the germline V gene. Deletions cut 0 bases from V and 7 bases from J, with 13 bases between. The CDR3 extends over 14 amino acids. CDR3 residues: CASSLDFEAGEQYF. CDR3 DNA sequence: TGTGCCAGCAGCTTAGACTTCGAGGCTGGAGAGCAGTACTTC. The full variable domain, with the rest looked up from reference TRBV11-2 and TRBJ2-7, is EAGVAQSPRYKIIEKRQSVAFWCNPISGHATLYWYQQILGQGPKLLIQFQNNGVVDDSQLPKDRFSAERLKGVDSTLKIQPAKLEDSAVYLCASSLDFEAGEQYFGPGTRLTVT.

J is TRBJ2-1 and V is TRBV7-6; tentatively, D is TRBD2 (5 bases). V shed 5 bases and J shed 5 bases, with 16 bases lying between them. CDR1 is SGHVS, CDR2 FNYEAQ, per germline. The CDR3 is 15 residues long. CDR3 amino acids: CASSPYGPGDNEQFF. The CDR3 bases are TGTGCCAGCAGCCCATACGGACCCGGGGACAATGAGCAGTTCTTC. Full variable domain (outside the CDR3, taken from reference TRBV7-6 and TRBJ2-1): GAGVSQSPRYKVTKRGQDVALRCDPISGHVSLYWYRQALGQGPEFLTYFNYEAQQDKSGLPNDRFSAERPEGSISTLTIQRTEQRDSAMYRCASSPYGPGDNEQFFGPGTRLTVL.

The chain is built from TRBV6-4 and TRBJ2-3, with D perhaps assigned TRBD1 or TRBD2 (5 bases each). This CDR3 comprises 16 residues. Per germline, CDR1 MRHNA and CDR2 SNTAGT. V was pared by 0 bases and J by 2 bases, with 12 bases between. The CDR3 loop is CASSDSGTYLTDTQYF. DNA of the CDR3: TGTGCCAGCAGTGACTCCGGGACCTACCTCACAGATACGCAGTATTTT.

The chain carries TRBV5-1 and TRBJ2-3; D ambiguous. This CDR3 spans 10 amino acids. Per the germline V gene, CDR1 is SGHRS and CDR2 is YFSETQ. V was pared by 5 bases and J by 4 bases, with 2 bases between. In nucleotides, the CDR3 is TGCGCCAGCAGATCAGATACGCAGTATTTT. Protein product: CASRSDTQYF.

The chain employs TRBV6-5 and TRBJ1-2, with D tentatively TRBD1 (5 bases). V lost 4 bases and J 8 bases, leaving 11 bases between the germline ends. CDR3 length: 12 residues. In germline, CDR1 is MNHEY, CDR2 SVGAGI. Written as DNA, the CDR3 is TGTGCCAGCAGTTCCCCCGGGGACGGCTACACCTTC. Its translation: CASSSPGDGYTF.

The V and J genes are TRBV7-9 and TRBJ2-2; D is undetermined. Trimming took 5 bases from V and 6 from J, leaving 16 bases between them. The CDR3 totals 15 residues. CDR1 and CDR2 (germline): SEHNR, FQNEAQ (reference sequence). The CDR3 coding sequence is TGTGCCAGCAGCCCCCCCGGTCCTGGGGCCGGGGAGCTGTTTTTT. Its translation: CASSPPGPGAGELFF.

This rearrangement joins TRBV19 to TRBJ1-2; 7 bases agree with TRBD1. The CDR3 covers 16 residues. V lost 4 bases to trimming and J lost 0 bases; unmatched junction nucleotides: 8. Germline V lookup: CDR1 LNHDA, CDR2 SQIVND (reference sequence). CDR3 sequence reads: CASSTPWGQTNYGYTF. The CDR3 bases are TGTGCCAGTAGTACCCCGTGGGGACAGACTAACTATGGCTACACCTTC. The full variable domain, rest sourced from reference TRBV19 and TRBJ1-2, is DGGITQSPKYLFRKEGQNVTLSCEQNLNHDAMYWYRQDPGQGLRLIYYSQIVNDFQKGDIAEGYSVSREKKESFPLTVTSAQKNPTAFYLCASSTPWGQTNYGYTFGSGTRLTVV.

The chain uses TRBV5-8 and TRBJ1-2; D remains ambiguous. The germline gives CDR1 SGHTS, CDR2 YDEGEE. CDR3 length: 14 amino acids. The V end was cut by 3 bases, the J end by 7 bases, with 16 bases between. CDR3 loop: CASSSGQDPFGYTF. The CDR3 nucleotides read TGTGCCAGCAGCTCTGGGCAGGACCCTTTTGGCTACACCTTC. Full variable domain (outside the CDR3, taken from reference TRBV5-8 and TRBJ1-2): EAGVTQSPTHLIKTRGQQATLRCSPISGHTSVYWYQQALGLGLQFLLWYDEGEERNRGNFPPRFSGRQFPNYSSELNVNALELEDSALYLCASSSGQDPFGYTFGSGTRLTVV.

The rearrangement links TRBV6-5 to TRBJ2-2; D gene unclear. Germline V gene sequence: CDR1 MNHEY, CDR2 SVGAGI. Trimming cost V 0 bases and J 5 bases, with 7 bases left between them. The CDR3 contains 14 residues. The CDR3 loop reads CASSYSVRTGELFF. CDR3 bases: TGTGCCAGCAGTTACTCGGTGAGAACCGGGGAGCTGTTTTTT.

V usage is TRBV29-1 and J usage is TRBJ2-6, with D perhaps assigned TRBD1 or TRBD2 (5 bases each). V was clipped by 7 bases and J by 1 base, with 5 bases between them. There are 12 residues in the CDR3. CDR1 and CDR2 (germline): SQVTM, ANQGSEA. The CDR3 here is CSGGSGANVLTF. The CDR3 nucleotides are TGCAGCGGGGGGTCTGGGGCCAACGTCCTGACTTTC.

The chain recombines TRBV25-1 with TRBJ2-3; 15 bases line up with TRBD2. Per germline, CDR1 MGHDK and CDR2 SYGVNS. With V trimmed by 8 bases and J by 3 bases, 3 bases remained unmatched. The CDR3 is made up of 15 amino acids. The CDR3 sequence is CASLGLAGGTDTQYF. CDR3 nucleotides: TGTGCCAGCCTGGGACTAGCGGGAGGAACAGATACGCAGTATTTT.

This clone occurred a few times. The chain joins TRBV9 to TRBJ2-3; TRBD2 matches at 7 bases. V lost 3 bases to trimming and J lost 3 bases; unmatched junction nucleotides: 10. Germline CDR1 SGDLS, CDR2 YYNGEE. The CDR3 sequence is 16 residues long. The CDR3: CASSGRAGSGTDTQYF. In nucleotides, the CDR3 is TGTGCCAGCAGCGGCAGAGCGGGGTCGGGGACAGATACGCAGTATTTT.

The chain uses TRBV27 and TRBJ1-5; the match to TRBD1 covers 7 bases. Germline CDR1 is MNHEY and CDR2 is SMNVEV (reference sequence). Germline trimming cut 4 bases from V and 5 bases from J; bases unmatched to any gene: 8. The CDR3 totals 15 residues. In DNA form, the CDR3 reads TGTGCCAGCAGTTCCGGGAGGGGGCCTTATCAGCCCCAGCATTTT. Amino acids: CASSSGRGPYQPQHF.

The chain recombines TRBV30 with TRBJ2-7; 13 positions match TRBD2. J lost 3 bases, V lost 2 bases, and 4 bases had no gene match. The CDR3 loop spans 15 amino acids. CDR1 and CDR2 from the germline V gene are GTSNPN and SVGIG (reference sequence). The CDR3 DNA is TGTGCCTGGAGTAGGACTAGCGGGAGAAACTACGAGCAGTACGTC. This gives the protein CAWSRTSGRNYEQYV.

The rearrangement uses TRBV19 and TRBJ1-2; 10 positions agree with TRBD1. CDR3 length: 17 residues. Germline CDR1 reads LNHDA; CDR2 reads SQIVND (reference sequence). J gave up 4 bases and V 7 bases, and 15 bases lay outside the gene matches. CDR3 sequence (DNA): TGTGCCAGTAAGGGCCCCAGGACAGGGGGTTATAGCTATGGCTACACCTTC. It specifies CASKGPRTGGYSYGYTF.

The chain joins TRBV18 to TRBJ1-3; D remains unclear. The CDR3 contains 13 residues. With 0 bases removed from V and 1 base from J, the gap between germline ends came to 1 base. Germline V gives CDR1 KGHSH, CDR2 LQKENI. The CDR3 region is CASSPPSGNTIYF. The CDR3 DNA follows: TGTGCCAGCTCACCACCTTCTGGAAACACCATATATTTT.

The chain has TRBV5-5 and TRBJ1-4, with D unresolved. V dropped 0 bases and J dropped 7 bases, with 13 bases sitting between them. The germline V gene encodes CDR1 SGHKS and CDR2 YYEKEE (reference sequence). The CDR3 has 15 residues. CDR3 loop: CASSLEAPAGEKLFF. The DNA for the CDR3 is TGTGCCAGCAGCTTGGAGGCCCCGGCGGGTGAAAAACTGTTTTTT.

CDR3 residues: CASSLPSGLAGGPGLHEQYF. The DNA of the CDR3 is TGCGCCAGCAGCCTCCCCTCAGGACTAGCGGGGGGGCCGGGGTTACACGAGCAGTACTTC. The chain uses TRBV5-1 and TRBJ2-7; TRBD2 matches 15 bases. The junction had 19 bases not matched to a gene; V was cut back by 4 bases and J by 5 bases. Per germline, CDR1 SGHRS and CDR2 YFSETQ. The CDR3 length is 20 residues. Full variable domain (remainder filled in from reference TRBV5-1 and TRBJ2-7): KAGVTQTPRYLIKTRGQQVTLSCSPISGHRSVSWYQQTPGQGLQFLFEYFSETQRNKGNFPGRFSGRQFSNSRSEMNVSTLELGDSALYLCASSLPSGLAGGPGLHEQYFGPGTRLTVT.

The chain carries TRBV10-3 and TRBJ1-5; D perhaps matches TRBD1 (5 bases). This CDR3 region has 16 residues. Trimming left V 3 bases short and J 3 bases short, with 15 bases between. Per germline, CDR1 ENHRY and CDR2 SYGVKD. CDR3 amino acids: CAISEGAGFYNQPQHF. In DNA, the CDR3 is TGTGCCATCAGTGAAGGGGCAGGGTTTTACAATCAGCCCCAGCATTTT.

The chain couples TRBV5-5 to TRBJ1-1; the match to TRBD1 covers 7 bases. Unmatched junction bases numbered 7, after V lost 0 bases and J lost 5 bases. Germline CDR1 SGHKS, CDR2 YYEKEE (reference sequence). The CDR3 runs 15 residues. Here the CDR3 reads CASSLVGGGKTEAFF. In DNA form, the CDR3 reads TGTGCCAGCAGCTTGGTAGGGGGCGGTAAAACTGAAGCTTTCTTT.